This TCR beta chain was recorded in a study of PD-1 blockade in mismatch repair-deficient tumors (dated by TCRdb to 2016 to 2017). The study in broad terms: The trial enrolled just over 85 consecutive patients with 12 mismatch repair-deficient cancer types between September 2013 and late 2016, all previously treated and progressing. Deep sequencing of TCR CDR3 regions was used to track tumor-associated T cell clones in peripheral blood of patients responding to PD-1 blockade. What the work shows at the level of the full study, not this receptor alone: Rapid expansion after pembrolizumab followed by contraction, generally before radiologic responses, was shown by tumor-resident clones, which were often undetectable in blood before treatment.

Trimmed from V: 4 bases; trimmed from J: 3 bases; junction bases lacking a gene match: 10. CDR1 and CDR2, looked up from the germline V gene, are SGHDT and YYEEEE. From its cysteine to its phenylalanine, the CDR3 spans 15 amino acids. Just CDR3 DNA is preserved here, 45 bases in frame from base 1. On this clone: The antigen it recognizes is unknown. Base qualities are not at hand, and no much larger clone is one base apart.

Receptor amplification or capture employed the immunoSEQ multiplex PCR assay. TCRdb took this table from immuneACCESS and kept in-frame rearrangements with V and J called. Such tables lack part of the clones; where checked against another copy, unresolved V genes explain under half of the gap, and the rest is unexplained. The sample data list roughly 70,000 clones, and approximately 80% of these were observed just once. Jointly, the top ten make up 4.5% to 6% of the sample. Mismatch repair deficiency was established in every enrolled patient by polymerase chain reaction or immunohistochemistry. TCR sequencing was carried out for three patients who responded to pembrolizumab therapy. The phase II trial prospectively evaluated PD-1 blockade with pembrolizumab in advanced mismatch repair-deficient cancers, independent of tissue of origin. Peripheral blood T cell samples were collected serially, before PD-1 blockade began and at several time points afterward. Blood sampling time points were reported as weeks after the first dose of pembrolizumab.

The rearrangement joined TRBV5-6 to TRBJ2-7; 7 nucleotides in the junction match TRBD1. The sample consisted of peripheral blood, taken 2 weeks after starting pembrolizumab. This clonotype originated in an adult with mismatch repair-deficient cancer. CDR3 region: CASSPGQVTYYEQYF. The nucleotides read TGTGCCAGCAGCCCCGGACAGGTTACCTACTACGAGCAGTACTTC.